Described below is a single T cell receptor beta chain sequence and its context. What it recognizes is unknown. The sample comes from a study of early T cells in non-severe SARS-CoV-2 infection. For the study at large: Sequencing of unsorted whole blood was done on bulk RNA, leaving chains unpaired. Study results and caveats: Reliance on VDJdb matching favored anti-spike CD8 responses; private and CD4 specificities were missed.

Germline CDR1 is SGHNT and CDR2 is YYREEE (reference sequence). Trimming left V 0 bases short and J 5 bases short, with 14 bases between. The CDR3 consists of 15 residues. Attachment of unique molecular identifiers to individual cDNA molecules was performed. TCRdb analysed the 5' RACE reads with MiXCR anew, one entry per CDR3 protein. The data hold around 72,000 distinct CDR3 sequences, with 9.5% to 13% observed a single time. The chain recombines TRBV5-4 with TRBJ1-2; the D is unclear. The sequence derives from an adult who was a healthcare worker with PCR-confirmed SARS-CoV-2 infection or an uninfected control (not recorded which). The material sequenced was whole blood, taken at baseline. This CDR3 reads CASSLVPTEPYGYTF. CDR3 nucleotide sequence: TGTGCCAGCAGCTTGGTGCCGACCGAGCCGTATGGCTACACCTTC.